The source of this T cell receptor (beta chain) is a study of T-cell reconstitution after alpha-beta-depleted transplantation in children. A library of TCRbeta sequences, prepared with unique molecular identifiers, was generated. TCRdb itself ran the PCR reads through MiXCR, one entry per CDR3 protein. The table includes about 360,000 distinct CDR3 sequences, about an eighth detected once. This CDR3 is 16 amino acids long. V lost 3 bases to trimming and J lost 5 bases, with 19 bases between them. Germline CDR1 reads SGHTA; CDR2 reads FQGNSA. The sequence was obtained from a human donor who donated a stem cell graft to a child with Fanconi anemia. The specimen was PBMCs, collected from the stem cell graft. This sequence joins TRBV7-2 and TRBJ1-2; D is perhaps TRBD1 (6 bases). The CDR3 sequence is CASSLSPSRGPYGYTF. DNA for the CDR3: TGTGCCAGCAGCTTGTCGCCCTCCAGGGGACCTTATGGCTACACCTTC.